A selection of T cell receptor beta chains follows, all from one sample in a study of blood T cells in healthy people across ages. One entry per CDR3 protein results from TCRdb running MiXCR on the 5' RACE reads. The sample has more than 1 million distinct CDR3 sequences, under 45% seen once. The sample comprised blood. The receptors shown here come from a woman aged 60 to 75 in good health. Each CDR3 is given with its conserved first and last residue. The order of the fields is CDR3 DNA, CDR3 protein, V gene, D gene, J gene, clone size. The D gene is left open where the match is weak. The listing skips clone size in some rows; elsewhere it reads once, few, many or a size class.

CDR3nt: TGTGTCAACACGGGGTCTAACTATGGCTACACCTTC
CDR3aa: CVNTGSNYGYTF
v_gene: TRBV12-5
d_gene: NA
j_gene: TRBJ1-2
abundance: NA

CDR3nt: TGCGGTGCAACGTCCGGGACTAGCGGGAGGAACGACGAGCAGTACTTC
CDR3aa: CGATSGTSGRNDEQYF
v_gene: TRBV20-1
d_gene: TRBD2
j_gene: TRBJ2-7
abundance: NA

CDR3nt: TGCGCCAGCAGCTTTGCGGGGAATCCCTCCTACGAGCAGTACTTC
CDR3aa: CASSFAGNPSYEQYF
v_gene: TRBV5-1
d_gene: NA
j_gene: TRBJ2-7
abundance: NA

CDR3nt: TGTGCCAGCAGTTCCTGGAGGGGGAACACAGATACGCAGTATTTT
CDR3aa: CASSSWRGNTDTQYF
v_gene: TRBV25-1
d_gene: NA
j_gene: TRBJ2-3
abundance: NA

CDR3nt: TGCGCCAGCAGCCCCCGACAGGGCTCACCCCTCCACTTT
CDR3aa: CASSPRQGSPLHF
v_gene: TRBV4-1
d_gene: TRBD1
j_gene: TRBJ1-6
abundance: once

CDR3nt: TGTGCCAGCAGCCAAGGTGACAGGGGGTATGGCTACACCTTC
CDR3aa: CASSQGDRGYGYTF
v_gene: TRBV14
d_gene: TRBD1
j_gene: TRBJ1-2
abundance: NA

CDR3nt: TGTGCCACCAGCAGCCGGAGCGGGGAGCTGTTTTTT
CDR3aa: CATSSRSGELFF
v_gene: TRBV15
d_gene: NA
j_gene: TRBJ2-2
abundance: NA

CDR3nt: TGTGCCAGCAGTTTAGCGGGAGCCAGCGAGCAGTACTTC
CDR3aa: CASSLAGASEQYF
v_gene: TRBV12-3/TRBV12-4
d_gene: NA
j_gene: TRBJ2-7
abundance: few

CDR3nt: TGTGCCAGCAGTCTCGACCCACCTACAGGGGTTCTCGACGAGCAGTACTTC
CDR3aa: CASSLDPPTGVLDEQYF
v_gene: TRBV12-3/TRBV12-4
d_gene: TRBD1
j_gene: TRBJ2-7
abundance: NA

CDR3nt: TGTGCCAGCAGCTTAGGAACTGGGGCGGGAACTGATACGCAGTATTTT
CDR3aa: CASSLGTGAGTDTQYF
v_gene: TRBV7-9
d_gene: NA
j_gene: TRBJ2-3
abundance: NA

CDR3nt: TGTGCCAGCAGCCTGATGCGGACAGGGAGAGGAGAGACCCAGTACTTC
CDR3aa: CASSLMRTGRGETQYF
v_gene: TRBV11-2
d_gene: TRBD1
j_gene: TRBJ2-5
abundance: NA

CDR3nt: TGCAGTGCTAGGGGAGGGACATATTCCTACGAGCAGTACTTC
CDR3aa: CSARGGTYSYEQYF
v_gene: TRBV20-1
d_gene: NA
j_gene: TRBJ2-7
abundance: few

CDR3nt: TGCAGCGCCCTTGAGGGGACCCAGTACTTC
CDR3aa: CSALEGTQYF
v_gene: TRBV20-1
d_gene: NA
j_gene: TRBJ2-5
abundance: many

CDR3nt: TGTGCCATCGGTGTGCAGCGGAGTGGCACAGATACGCAGTATTTT
CDR3aa: CAIGVQRSGTDTQYF
v_gene: TRBV10-3
d_gene: NA
j_gene: TRBJ2-3
abundance: NA

CDR3nt: TGTGCCAGCAGCCAAAACGCGGGACTAGCTCCGAACGAGCAGTACTTC
CDR3aa: CASSQNAGLAPNEQYF
v_gene: TRBV3-1
d_gene: TRBD2
j_gene: TRBJ2-7
abundance: few

CDR3nt: TGTGCCAGCAGCTTAAATCAGGGAAACTACGAGCAGTACTTC
CDR3aa: CASSLNQGNYEQYF
v_gene: TRBV7-6
d_gene: NA
j_gene: TRBJ2-7
abundance: NA

CDR3nt: TGTGCCACCAGCAGAGTAGGCCAGGATAATCAGCCCCAGCATTTT
CDR3aa: CATSRVGQDNQPQHF
v_gene: TRBV15
d_gene: NA
j_gene: TRBJ1-5
abundance: NA

CDR3nt: TGCAGTGCTAGTAGCAGCGGGAGGGCCGATATGACAGATACGCAGTATTTT
CDR3aa: CSASSSGRADMTDTQYF
v_gene: TRBV20-1
d_gene: TRBD2
j_gene: TRBJ2-3
abundance: few

CDR3nt: TGCAGTGCCCCGGGACAGAACTATGGCTACACCTTC
CDR3aa: CSAPGQNYGYTF
v_gene: TRBV20-1
d_gene: TRBD1
j_gene: TRBJ1-2
abundance: NA

CDR3nt: TGTGCCAGCAGTGCCGTACAGGGGACCCAAGAGACCCAGTACTTC
CDR3aa: CASSAVQGTQETQYF
v_gene: TRBV25-1
d_gene: TRBD1
j_gene: TRBJ2-5
abundance: few

CDR3nt: TGCGCCAGCAGCGCGCAGGGACTAACCTCCTACGAGCAGTACTTC
CDR3aa: CASSAQGLTSYEQYF
v_gene: TRBV5-1
d_gene: TRBD2
j_gene: TRBJ2-7
abundance: NA

CDR3nt: TGTGCCATCAGTACCGCCGGGGGGGACAACTATGGCTACACCTTC
CDR3aa: CAISTAGGDNYGYTF
v_gene: TRBV10-3
d_gene: NA
j_gene: TRBJ1-2
abundance: few